Below, 15 T cell receptor beta chains from the same sample are listed, as sequenced in a study of OX40 agonist ivuxolimab in advanced cancers. TCRdb keeps only in-frame clones here, not all; method: immunoSEQ multiplex PCR. The sample records about 70,000 clones, approximately 78% being singletons. This specimen consisted of CD4+ or CD8+ T cells sorted from blood, obtained in a trial of the OX40 agonist ivuxolimab. The receptor set was obtained from an adult with an advanced solid tumor such as melanoma, head and neck, liver or kidney cancer.

V is TRBV5-1 and J is TRBJ1-1; a possible D gene is TRBD1 (6 bases). CDR1 is SGHRS, CDR2 YFSETQ, per germline. The CDR3 has 15 amino acids. Trimming stripped 1 base from V and 0 bases from J, with 10 bases between. CDR3 bases: TGCGCCAGCAGCTTGACACAGGGCCTGAACACTGAAGCTTTCTTT. Translation gives CASSLTQGLNTEAFF.

Within the sample, this clone is large. V is TRBV5-1 and J is TRBJ2-3; TRBD1 matches at 8 bases. There are 19 residues in the CDR3. Looked up from germline, CDR1 is SGHRS and CDR2 is YFSETQ. The V gene end was trimmed by 0 bases and the J gene end by 0 bases; junction bases not matched to a gene: 12. The CDR3 coding sequence is TGCGCCAGCAGCTTGGCCGGGACAGGTCCCGGTGTCAGCACAGATACGCAGTATTTT. This encodes CASSLAGTGPGVSTDTQYF.

In DNA form, the CDR3 reads TGCGCCAGCAGTCAATCCTTGCCGGACTCCCAAGATCGGAACTATGGCTACACCTTC. Its protein product is CASSQSLPDSQDRNYGYTF. The genes are TRBV23-1 and TRBJ1-2; no clear D gene. TRBV23-1 is annotated as an ORF whose role is uncertain. This CDR3 spans 19 amino acids. Trimming removed 0 bases from V and 2 bases from J, with 22 bases in between.

The V and J genes are TRBV25-1 and TRBJ1-6; D gene uncertain. The CDR3 contains 15 residues. The germline V gene has CDR1 MGHDK and CDR2 SYGVNS. The V and J ends lost 7 bases and 3 bases respectively, with 13 bases between them. The CDR3 spells CASTPGIGYNSPLHF. The CDR3, as DNA: TGTGCCAGCACTCCCGGCATCGGCTATAATTCACCCCTCCACTTT. The full variable domain, completed using reference TRBV25-1 and TRBJ1-6, is EADIYQTPRYLVIGTGKKITLECSQTMGHDKMYWYQQDPGMELHLIHYSYGVNSTEKGDLSSESTVSRIRTEHFPLTLESARPSHTSQYLCASTPGIGYNSPLHFGNGTRLTVT.

V is TRBV9 and J is TRBJ1-1; 7 positions agree with TRBD1. The junction had 7 bases not matched to a gene; V was cut back by 2 bases and J by 0 bases. There are 16 residues in the CDR3. The germline V gene has CDR1 SGDLS and CDR2 YYNGEE. This CDR3 reads CASSVLPGQMNTEAFF. The CDR3 nucleotides are TGTGCCAGCAGCGTTCTGCCGGGACAGATGAACACTGAAGCTTTCTTT.

This chain connects TRBV2 to TRBJ2-5; D is possibly TRBD1 (5 bases). This CDR3 comprises 15 residues. Trimming removed 7 bases at V and 0 bases at J, with 15 bases between. Per germline, CDR1 SNHLY and CDR2 FYNNEI. The CDR3 sequence: CASTASQGNQETQYF. The CDR3 DNA sequence: TGTGCCAGCACCGCCTCCCAGGGTAACCAAGAGACCCAGTACTTC. The variable domain in full, with the rest retrieved from reference TRBV2 and TRBJ2-5, is EPEVTQTPSHQVTQMGQEVILRCVPISNHLYFYWYRQILGQKVEFLVSFYNNEISEKSEIFDDQFSVERPDGSNFTLKIRSTKLEDSAMYFCASTASQGNQETQYFGPGTRLLVL.

J is TRBJ2-7 and V is TRBV6-5; TRBD1 or TRBD2 may be the D gene (6 bases each). The CDR3 totals 13 residues. Germline V gene data show CDR1 as MNHEY and CDR2 as SVGAGI. V was cut by 3 bases and J by 8 bases, with 14 bases left in between. CDR3 protein: CASSYCGTFKQYV. CDR3 coding DNA: TGTGCCAGCAGTTATTGCGGGACATTTAAGCAGTACGTC.

In its sample, this clone was seen once. The chain has TRBV5-4 and TRBJ1-4, with a possible D match to TRBD1 (5 bases). V was clipped by 0 bases and J by 8 bases, with 17 bases between them. Germline V lookup: CDR1 SGHNT, CDR2 YYREEE (reference sequence). The CDR3 consists of 16 residues. CDR3 sequence reads: CASSLEPAAGGEKLFF. For the CDR3, the DNA is TGTGCCAGCAGCTTGGAGCCGGCAGCCGGGGGGGAAAAACTGTTTTTT.

The J gene is TRBJ1-3, the V gene TRBV10-3; D call uncertain. CDR1 ENHRY and CDR2 SYGVKD come from the germline V gene. The CDR3 runs 14 residues. Trimming removed 11 bases at V and 0 bases at J, with 14 bases between. DNA for the CDR3: TGTGCCGCCCAGTCCGGCTTCTCTGGAAACACCATATATTTT. Encoded protein: CAAQSGFSGNTIYF.

This clone turned up a few times. The rearrangement links TRBV19 to TRBJ2-5, with 7 bases identical to TRBD1. V shed 8 bases and J 1 base; nucleotides not matched to a gene: 4. CDR3 length: 13 residues. Germline V gene lookup returns CDR1 LNHDA and CDR2 SQIVND (reference sequence). The CDR3 DNA follows: TGTGCCAGTTCGACAGGGCTCCAAGAGACCCAGTACTTC. This gives the protein CASSTGLQETQYF.

The chain has TRBV11-2 and TRBJ2-1; D might be TRBD1 (6 bases). Germline CDR1 SGHAT, CDR2 FQNNGV. Trimming took off 1 base at V and 5 bases at J, with 6 bases between the two ends. The CDR3 is made up of 13 amino acids. The CDR3 spells CASSLGTDNEQFF. Here the CDR3 DNA reads TGTGCCAGCAGCTTAGGGACAGACAATGAGCAGTTCTTC.

The gene calls are TRBV5-6 and TRBJ2-7, with D hard to call. This CDR3 comprises 15 residues. Per the germline V gene, CDR1 is SGHDT and CDR2 is YYEEEE. V gave up 0 bases and J gave up 1 base, with 11 bases separating them. CDR3 DNA sequence: TGTGCCAGCAGCTTGGGGGTGAGTACTTCCTACGAGCAGTACGTC. Translated: CASSLGVSTSYEQYV.

In its sample, this clone was seen once. The chain recombines TRBV6-4 with TRBJ1-5; D is undetermined. Germline V gene sequence: CDR1 MRHNA, CDR2 SNTAGT. The CDR3 consists of 14 residues. V was clipped by 0 bases and J by 9 bases, with 12 bases between them. The CDR3 loop is CASSDSDLGGPQHF. DNA for the CDR3: TGTGCCAGCAGTGACTCGGACCTCGGAGGGCCCCAGCATTTT.

The V gene is TRBV7-9, the J gene TRBJ1-1; D is perhaps TRBD1 (6 bases). The CDR3 sequence is 13 residues long. CDR1 SEHNR and CDR2 FQNEAQ come from the germline V gene (reference sequence). With 5 bases removed from V and 2 bases from J, the gap between germline ends came to 9 bases. For the CDR3, the DNA is TGTGCCAGCAGCGCACAGGGAAACACTGAAGCTTTCTTT. This codes for CASSAQGNTEAFF.

This sequence joins TRBV6-1 and TRBJ1-1, with D possibly TRBD1 on 6 matching bases. Germline CDR1 is MNHNS and CDR2 is SASEGT. This CDR3 contains 15 residues. V lost 4 bases and J lost 11, with 23 bases in between. The chain's CDR3 is CASSARTGGIGGAFF. The CDR3 nucleotides read TGTGCCAGCAGTGCGAGGACCGGGGGCATCGGAGGGGCTTTCTTT.